The clone carrying this T cell receptor (beta chain) was seen many times. Antigen specificity is unknown. The CDR3 is made up of 15 amino acids. CDR1 and CDR2 from the germline V gene are MDHEN and SYDVKM. Trimming at V came to 5 bases and at J to 0 bases, leaving 3 bases not matched to a gene. Using RNA template, CDR3s of TCR alpha and beta were amplified with iRepertoire arm-PCR. Input was about 85-450 ng of tissue mRNA or PBMC total RNA. TCRdb analysed the multiplex PCR reads with MiXCR anew, one entry per CDR3 protein. The sample contains about 99,000 distinct CDR3 sequences, around 28% of which appear only once. This specimen belongs to a study of glioma-infiltrating T cells. Study findings and constraints: Above-expected tissue-blood divergence occurred in all gliomas, most in low-grade ones. CDR3 overlap between tissue and blood was very small.

The sample consisted of glioma tissue, nonneoplastic brain tissue, or PBMCs (not recorded which). The sequence derives from a human donor with low-grade glioma or glioblastoma, undergoing nonglioma brain surgery, or in good health (not recorded which). The chain recombines TRBV28 with TRBJ1-4; 7 bases fit TRBD1. Written as DNA, the CDR3 is TGTGCCAGCAGTGCGACAGGGTCAACTAATGAAAAACTGTTTTTT. Amino acid sequence: CASSATGSTNEKLFF.